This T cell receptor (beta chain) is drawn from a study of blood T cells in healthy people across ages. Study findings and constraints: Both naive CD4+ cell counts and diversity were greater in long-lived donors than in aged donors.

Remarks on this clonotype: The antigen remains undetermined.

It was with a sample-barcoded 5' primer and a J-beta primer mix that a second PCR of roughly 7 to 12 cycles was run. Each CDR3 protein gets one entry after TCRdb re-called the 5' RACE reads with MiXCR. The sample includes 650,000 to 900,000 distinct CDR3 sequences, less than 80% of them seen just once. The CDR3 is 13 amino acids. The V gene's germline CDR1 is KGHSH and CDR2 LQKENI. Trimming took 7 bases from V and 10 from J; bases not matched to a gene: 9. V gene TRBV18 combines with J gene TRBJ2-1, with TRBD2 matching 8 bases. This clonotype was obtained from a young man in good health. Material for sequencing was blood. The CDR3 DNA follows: TGTGCCAGCTTTCACATCGGGGGGGAGGAGCAGTTCTTC. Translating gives CASFHIGGEEQFF.